This is a list of T cell receptor beta chains from one sample in a study of T cells in Graves' hyperthyroidism and ophthalmopathy. TCRdb independently ran MiXCR on the multiplex PCR reads; one entry per CDR3 protein. The table shows 360,000 or so distinct CDR3 sequences, with about 18% occurring only once. Sequencing was carried out using blood. The receptors come from a woman aged 18-30 years with Graves' hyperthyroidism. CDR3s include the opening cysteine and the closing phenylalanine or tryptophan. D genes are given only for firm matches. Some rows mark clone size as missing; the rest say once, few, many or name a class of expanded clone.

abundance	d_gene	j_gene	v_gene	CDR3aa	CDR3nt
many	.	TRBJ2-7	TRBV6-5	CASTRMAEFSYEQYF	TGTGCCAGCACCAGGATGGCCGAATTTAGCTACGAGCAGTACTTC
many	.	TRBJ1-5	TRBV6-1	CASSESRSSGGNQPQHF	TGTGCCAGCAGTGAATCTCGGTCGTCAGGCGGCAATCAGCCCCAGCATTTT
.	.	TRBJ2-2	TRBV12-3/TRBV12-4	CASTMTGGTGELFF	TGTGCCAGCACCATGACAGGAGGGACCGGGGAGCTGTTTTTT
many	.	TRBJ1-1	TRBV12-3/TRBV12-4	CASRGDTPSQRTEAFF	TGTGCCAGCAGGGGGGACACCCCGTCCCAACGCACTGAAGCTTTCTTT
few	.	TRBJ2-5	TRBV3-1	CASSQDLGVGETQYF	TGTGCCAGCAGCCAAGACCTGGGGGTGGGCGAGACCCAGTACTTC
many	.	TRBJ2-7	TRBV10-1	CASGASRDPYEQYF	TGCGCCAGCGGAGCGTCGAGGGATCCCTACGAGCAGTACTTC
.	TRBD1	TRBJ1-1	TRBV6-5	CASITTGVNTEAFF	TGTGCCAGCATTACGACAGGGGTGAACACTGAAGCTTTCTTT
many	.	TRBJ1-1	TRBV5-1	CASSLPFLGANTEAFF	TGCGCCAGCAGCTTGCCCTTTCTGGGAGCTAACACTGAAGCTTTCTTT
.	.	TRBJ1-5	TRBV2	CASSELSSGQPQHF	TGTGCCAGCAGTGAATTATCCTCAGGACAGCCCCAGCATTTT
many	TRBD1	TRBJ2-7	TRBV13	CASSTGAPFYEQYF	TGTGCCAGCAGTACAGGGGCACCATTCTACGAGCAGTACTTC
many	.	TRBJ1-3	TRBV28	CASSFSGAGNTIYF	TGTGCCAGCAGTTTCTCGGGAGCAGGAAACACCATATATTTT
many	TRBD1	TRBJ1-5	TRBV2	CASSDQGAGKPQHF	TGTGCCAGCAGCGATCAGGGGGCGGGAAAGCCCCAGCATTTT
many	.	TRBJ2-5	TRBV11-2	CASSSPGRRQETQYF	TGTGCCAGCAGCTCTCCGGGACGGAGACAAGAGACCCAGTACTTC
many	.	TRBJ1-5	TRBV2	CASSDEGSNQPQHF	TGTGCCAGCAGTGACGAGGGGAGCAATCAGCCCCAGCATTTT
.	.	TRBJ1-1	TRBV11-2	CASQPRANTEAFF	TGTGCCAGCCAACCTCGGGCCAACACTGAAGCTTTCTTT
once	.	TRBJ1-5	TRBV20-1	CSARARMSNQPQHF	TGCAGTGCTAGAGCGCGTATGAGCAATCAGCCCCAGCATTTT
many	.	TRBJ2-2	TRBV12-3/TRBV12-4	CASSWDYYTGELFF	TGTGCCAGCAGTTGGGATTATTACACCGGGGAGCTGTTTTTT
many	TRBD1	TRBJ2-5	TRBV29-1	CSVGQGIETQYF	TGCAGCGTAGGACAGGGGATAGAGACCCAGTACTTC
few	.	TRBJ1-1	TRBV3-1	CASSTLRGYDTEAFF	TGTGCCAGCAGCACACTCAGGGGTTACGACACTGAAGCTTTCTTT
many	TRBD1	TRBJ2-6	TRBV7-2	CASSPGIGQDDSGANVLTF	TGTGCCAGCAGCCCCGGGATTGGACAGGATGACTCTGGGGCCAACGTCCTGACTTTC
.	TRBD1	TRBJ1-1	TRBV12-3/TRBV12-4	CASSSDRGRVAFF	TGTGCCAGCAGTTCGGACAGGGGGCGCGTAGCTTTCTTT
many	.	TRBJ2-2	TRBV20-1	CSATHPRSGELFF	TGCAGTGCCACGCATCCTAGGTCCGGGGAGCTGTTTTTT
many	.	TRBJ1-3	TRBV4-1	CASSRQGRERGNTIYF	TGCGCCAGCAGCCGTCAGGGCAGGGAACGTGGAAACACCATATATTTT
many	TRBD2	TRBJ2-7	TRBV6-1	CASSEAVRDYSYEQYF	TGTGCCAGCAGTGAAGCAGTCCGGGACTACTCCTACGAGCAGTACTTC
once	.	TRBJ1-2	TRBV6-2/TRBV6-3	CASSFTGSYGYTF	TGTGCCAGCAGTTTCACAGGGTCCTATGGCTACACCTTC
many	.	TRBJ2-5	TRBV2	CASSFTGQETQYF	TGTGCCAGCAGTTTTACAGGTCAAGAGACCCAGTACTTC
many	TRBD2	TRBJ2-5	TRBV6-1	CASSEVSGSGGGETQYF	TGTGCCAGCAGTGAAGTATCAGGTAGCGGGGGAGGAGAGACCCAGTACTTC
many	.	TRBJ2-7	TRBV2	CASSERSQRHNEQYF	TGTGCCAGCAGTGAAAGATCACAGCGGCACAACGAGCAGTACTTC
.	.	TRBJ2-5	TRBV11-3	CASSGGARETQYF	TGTGCCAGCAGCGGTGGGGCTCGAGAGACCCAGTACTTC
many	.	TRBJ1-2	TRBV15	CATSSPGTPGKGYTF	TGTGCCACCAGCAGTCCCGGGACACCTGGTAAAGGCTACACCTTC
many	TRBD1	TRBJ2-7	TRBV18	CASSPTGYVSYEQYF	TGTGCCAGCTCACCGACAGGGTATGTTTCCTACGAGCAGTACTTC
few	TRBD1	TRBJ1-1	TRBV6-5	CASSYSLGQGWHTEAFF	TGTGCCAGCAGTTACTCCCTCGGACAGGGATGGCACACTGAAGCTTTCTTT
few	TRBD2	TRBJ2-7	TRBV2	CASSPSGRLLTYEQYF	TGTGCCAGCAGTCCCAGCGGGAGGTTACTAACCTACGAGCAGTACTTC
many	.	TRBJ1-2	TRBV28	CASRAGADYGYTF	TGTGCCAGCAGAGCCGGTGCAGACTATGGCTACACCTTC
many	.	TRBJ2-5	TRBV20-1	CSAIFILETQYF	TGCAGTGCTATTTTCATACTGGAGACCCAGTACTTC
many	TRBD2	TRBJ2-5	TRBV10-3	CAIRPAGENQETQYF	TGTGCCATCAGGCCAGCGGGGGAAAATCAAGAGACCCAGTACTTC
many	.	TRBJ2-7	TRBV6-5	CASTYLGDGAYEQYF	TGTGCCAGCACCTACCTTGGGGACGGGGCCTACGAGCAGTACTTC
many	.	TRBJ2-5	TRBV20-1	CSARLILYGETQYF	TGCAGTGCTAGACTCATCCTTTATGGAGAGACCCAGTACTTC
many	TRBD1	TRBJ1-1	TRBV6-5	CASSLDRGRITEAFF	TGTGCCAGCAGTCTCGACAGGGGGCGAATCACTGAAGCTTTCTTT
many	.	TRBJ1-5	TRBV6-1	CASSGGGLQPQHF	TGTGCCAGCAGTGGGGGGGGGCTGCAGCCCCAGCATTTT
many	.	TRBJ2-7	TRBV7-9	CASSVGRPYEQYF	TGTGCCAGCAGCGTAGGGCGACCCTACGAGCAGTACTTC
many	.	TRBJ2-5	TRBV7-9	CASSSRWETQYF	TGTGCCAGCAGCTCGAGATGGGAGACCCAGTACTTC
many	.	TRBJ1-1	TRBV12-3/TRBV12-4	CASSPPADTEAFF	TGTGCCAGCAGCCCTCCCGCGGACACTGAAGCTTTCTTT
.	.	TRBJ2-7	TRBV7-9	CASSPNNRDEQYF	TGTGCCAGCAGCCCTAATAACAGGGACGAGCAGTACTTC
many	.	TRBJ2-5	TRBV20-1	CSARVSGAMETQYF	TGCAGTGCTAGAGTTTCGGGTGCTATGGAGACCCAGTACTTC
many	.	TRBJ1-1	TRBV12-3/TRBV12-4	CASSLAPLPRRNTEAFF	TGTGCCAGCAGTTTAGCCCCGCTACCAAGGAGGAACACTGAAGCTTTCTTT
many	TRBD2	TRBJ2-5	TRBV20-1	CSASAGGQETQYF	TGCAGTGCTAGCGCGGGGGGGCAAGAGACCCAGTACTTC
many	.	TRBJ1-2	TRBV5-1	CASRKEITNYGYTF	TGCGCCAGCAGAAAAGAGATAACTAACTATGGCTACACCTTC
many	.	TRBJ1-1	TRBV30	CAWGRGNTEAFF	TGTGCCTGGGGTAGGGGGAACACTGAAGCTTTCTTT
many	TRBD2	TRBJ2-7	TRBV20-1	CSAPRRLAGKEQYF	TGCAGTGCCCCCAGGAGACTAGCGGGGAAGGAGCAGTACTTC
many	TRBD1	TRBJ1-2	TRBV28	CASSLSGQGGVMDNYGYTF	TGTGCCAGCAGTTTAAGCGGACAGGGGGGGGTGATGGATAACTATGGCTACACCTTC
many	TRBD2	TRBJ2-5	TRBV6-1	CASNIAGGPETQYF	TGTGCCAGCAATATAGCGGGGGGGCCAGAGACCCAGTACTTC
.	.	TRBJ1-5	TRBV5-1	CASSLGERGEPQHF	TGCGCCAGCAGCTTGGGGGAGAGGGGGGAGCCCCAGCATTTT
many	TRBD1	TRBJ1-1	TRBV20-1	CSARDGAGGTNTEAFF	TGCAGTGCTAGAGATGGGGCAGGGGGCACGAACACTGAAGCTTTCTTT
many	TRBD1	TRBJ1-2	TRBV2	CASYWGTGHRGYTF	TGTGCCAGCTATTGGGGGACAGGGCATCGGGGCTACACCTTC